Presented here are 25 T cell receptor beta chains from one specimen sequenced in a study of regulatory T cells in long-lasting Graves disease. As for time point: newly diagnosed GD, antithyroid drugs for less than 3 months. From PBMCs, RNA was extracted and then used to make the TCR library. Both iRepertoire HTBI primers and Arm-PCR of CDR3 regions were used to build the TCR beta libraries. TCRdb fed the multiplex PCR reads into MiXCR, producing one record per CDR3 protein. This table holds roughly 500,000 distinct CDR3 sequences, 13% to 15% found once. These data also formed part of another study, on T cells in Graves' hyperthyroidism and ophthalmopathy.

The sequencing here drew on peripheral blood mononuclear cells (PBMCs), taken at new diagnosis, from a patient treated with antithyroid drugs. These receptors were obtained from a woman aged 45-59 years with Graves disease.

This clonotype was observed many times. This chain connects TRBV28 to TRBJ2-3, with D perhaps matching TRBD1 (5 bases). The V gene's germline CDR1 is MDHEN and CDR2 SYDVKM. V was cut by 3 bases and J by 1 base, with 17 bases left in between. The CDR3 sequence is 17 residues long. As DNA, the CDR3 is TGTGCCAGCAGTTTTCCTTACAAGGGCAGGGGCACAGATACGCAGTATTTT. Amino acids: CASSFPYKGRGTDTQYF. The full variable domain, with the rest looked up from reference TRBV28 and TRBJ2-3, is DVKVTQSSRYLVKRTGEKVFLECVQDMDHENMFWYRQDPGLGLRLIYFSYDVKMKEKGDIPEGYSVSREKKERFSLILESASTNQTSMYLCASSFPYKGRGTDTQYFGPGTRLTVL.

In this sample, this clonotype turned up a few times. The chain has TRBV5-8 and TRBJ1-5; weak D call: TRBD1 (6 bases). Trimming removed 0 bases from V and 5 bases from J, with 12 bases in between. The CDR3 loop spans 15 amino acids. Germline CDR1 SGHTS, CDR2 YDEGEE. The CDR3 protein is CASSLGGQSYQPQHF. Here the CDR3 DNA reads TGTGCCAGCAGCTTGGGCGGACAGAGTTATCAGCCCCAGCATTTT.

On this clonotype itself: This sequence is one base from a far larger clone and is likely a read error. The chain links TRBV11-2 to TRBJ2-7; possibly TRBD2 for D (5 bases). Germline values: CDR1 SGHAT, CDR2 FQNNGV. The CDR3 consists of 13 residues. CDR3 amino acids: CASSLALSREQSF. The CDR3 bases are TGTGCCAGCAGCTTAGCCTTGTCGAGGGAGCAGTCCTTC. The whole variable domain, filled in from reference TRBV11-2 and TRBJ2-7, reads EAGVAQSPRYKIIEKRQSVAFWCNPISGHATLYWYQQILGQGPKLLIQFQNNGVVDDSQLPKDRFSAERLKGVDSTLKIQPAKLEDSAVYLCASSLALSREQSFGPGTRLTVT.

This clonotype was observed once. The rearrangement links TRBV27 to TRBJ1-2, with 7 positions matching TRBD1. The CDR3 is made up of 13 amino acids. V was clipped by 6 bases and J by 5 bases; unmatched bases: 6. Germline lookup yields CDR1 MNHEY and CDR2 SMNVEV (reference sequence). The DNA of the CDR3 is TGTGCCAGCAGAAATACAGGGGTATATGGCTACACCTTC. Amino acids: CASRNTGVYGYTF.

In this sample, this clonotype turned up many times. This chain uses TRBV28 with TRBJ2-3; 7 bases match TRBD2. CDR1 and CDR2 from the germline V gene are MDHEN and SYDVKM. The CDR3 length is 15 residues. V lost 2 bases and J lost 2; bases outside the gene matches: 4. The chain's CDR3 is CASSLIAGDTDTQYF. CDR3 nucleotides: TGTGCCAGCAGTTTAATAGCGGGCGACACAGATACGCAGTATTTT. The variable domain in full, completed from reference TRBV28 and TRBJ2-3, reads DVKVTQSSRYLVKRTGEKVFLECVQDMDHENMFWYRQDPGLGLRLIYFSYDVKMKEKGDIPEGYSVSREKKERFSLILESASTNQTSMYLCASSLIAGDTDTQYFGPGTRLTVL.

In its sample, this clonotype was seen many times. J is TRBJ2-7 and V is TRBV6-1; D might be TRBD1 (5 bases). V was pared by 6 bases and J by 2 bases, with 11 bases between. The CDR3 runs to 13 residues. Germline V gene lookup returns CDR1 MNHNS and CDR2 SASEGT. The CDR3 DNA follows: TGTGCCAGCAGCGATGGACAAGCCTACGAGCAGTACTTC. Encoded protein: CASSDGQAYEQYF.

This clonotype showed up many times. The V and J genes are TRBV7-8 and TRBJ2-7; 9 bases line up with TRBD2. Germline assignment: CDR1 SGHVS and CDR2 FQNEAQ. There are 16 residues in the CDR3. The ends lost 1 base at V and 0 bases at J; junction bases unmatched: 4. CDR3: CASSLGGGATSYEQYF. As DNA, the CDR3 is TGTGCCAGCAGCTTAGGCGGGGGGGCCACCTCCTACGAGCAGTACTTC.

The V and J genes are TRBV5-1 and TRBJ1-2; a weak D match, TRBD1 (5 bases). The CDR3 loop spans 15 amino acids. Germline V gene data show CDR1 as SGHRS and CDR2 as YFSETQ. Trimming pared 6 bases from V and 0 bases from J, leaving 15 bases between. The DNA of the CDR3 is TGCGCCAGCAAAGTTGGTGACAGAGCTAACTATGGCTACACCTTC. Encoded protein: CASKVGDRANYGYTF.

The chain has TRBV19 and TRBJ2-2; no definite D call. The length of the CDR3 is 13 residues. Trimming cost V 11 bases and J 4 bases, with 14 bases left between them. Germline-derived CDR1 and CDR2 are LNHDA and SQIVND (reference sequence). As DNA, the CDR3 is TGTGCCTGTATGTCAGCAGGCACCGGGGAGCTGTTTTTT. Protein product: CACMSAGTGELFF.

The rearrangement joins TRBV7-2 to TRBJ2-1; 8 bases are a match to TRBD2. The CDR3 spans 15 residues. J gave up 3 bases and V 1 base, and 2 bases lay outside the gene matches. Germline loops: CDR1 SGHTA, CDR2 FQGNSA. The CDR3 reads CASSLVSGIYNEQFF. The CDR3 coding sequence is TGTGCCAGCAGCTTAGTTAGCGGGATCTACAATGAGCAGTTCTTC. The complete variable domain, with remaining parts taken from reference TRBV7-2 and TRBJ2-1, reads GAGVSQSPSNKVTEKGKDVELRCDPISGHTALYWYRQSLGQGLEFLIYFQGNSAPDKSGLPSDRFSAERTGGSVSTLTIQRTQQEDSAVYLCASSLVSGIYNEQFFGPGTRLTVL.

This clonotype was seen more than once but under ten times. This chain joins TRBV19 and TRBJ1-5; TRBD1 aligns across 7 bases. The germline V gene has CDR1 LNHDA and CDR2 SQIVND (reference sequence). The CDR3 has 14 amino acids. The trim removed 2 bases at V and 5 bases at J, leaving 3 bases unmatched. The CDR3 bases are TGTGCCAGTAGTATACAAACAGGGGATCAGCCCCAGCATTTT. The encoded protein is CASSIQTGDQPQHF. Based on the CDR3 plus reference TRBV19 and TRBJ1-5, the full variable domain is DGGITQSPKYLFRKEGQNVTLSCEQNLNHDAMYWYRQDPGQGLRLIYYSQIVNDFQKGDIAEGYSVSREKKESFPLTVTSAQKNPTAFYLCASSIQTGDQPQHFGDGTRLSIL.

In its sample, this clonotype was seen many times. V and J are TRBV9 and TRBJ2-1; 9 bases fit TRBD2. V trimming: 0 bases; J trimming: 0 bases; junction bases outside the gene matches: 1. The CDR3 spans 16 residues. Germline lookup yields CDR1 SGDLS and CDR2 YYNGEE. The chain's CDR3 is CASSVGLAASYNEQFF. CDR3 DNA sequence: TGTGCCAGCAGCGTAGGACTAGCGGCCTCCTACAATGAGCAGTTCTTC.

This clonotype was seen only a few times. V gene TRBV6-1 combines with J gene TRBJ2-7, with D unresolved. Germline V gene lookup returns CDR1 MNHNS and CDR2 SASEGT. V was shortened by 6 bases and J by 5 bases, with 14 bases between the two germline ends. The CDR3 is made up of 13 amino acids. Written as DNA, the CDR3 is TGTGCCAGCAGACTCTCACATGGGAACGAGCAGTACTTC. Translated: CASRLSHGNEQYF.

This clonotype was seen ten or more times. The J gene is TRBJ1-1, the V gene TRBV11-2; possible D gene TRBD1, 6 bases. The CDR3 consists of 15 residues. Per the germline V gene, CDR1 is SGHAT and CDR2 is FQNNGV. Trimming removed 5 bases from V and 7 bases from J, with 20 bases in between. CDR3 in amino acids: CASSQPNGRGLEAFF. The CDR3 DNA is TGTGCCAGCAGCCAGCCCAACGGCAGGGGACTTGAAGCTTTCTTT.

This clonotype has ten or more counts. This sequence joins TRBV12-3 or TRBV12-4 and TRBJ2-5, with 9 bases that match TRBD1. The CDR3 loop spans 14 amino acids. The V gene end was trimmed by 5 bases and the J gene end by 5 bases; junction bases not matched to a gene: 6. The CDR3 nucleotides read TGTGCCAGCAGTAAGACAGGGGGTCGGGAGACCCAGTACTTC. It specifies CASSKTGGRETQYF.

This clonotype has a count of ten or more. The rearrangement links TRBV3-1 to TRBJ1-1, with D possibly being TRBD1 (5 bases). The CDR3 totals 17 residues. V lost 0 bases and J lost 0, with 14 bases in between. Germline loops: CDR1 LGHDT, CDR2 YNNKEL (reference sequence). CDR3 in DNA: TGTGCCAGCAGCCAAGATTTGGGAGGACACTTGAACACTGAAGCTTTCTTT. Protein product: CASSQDLGGHLNTEAFF.

This chain links TRBV27 with TRBJ1-5; no definite D call. Per the germline V gene, CDR1 is MNHEY and CDR2 is SMNVEV (reference sequence). V dropped 2 bases and J dropped 1 base, with 9 bases sitting between them. This CDR3 is built from 15 residues. CDR3 sequence (DNA): TGTGCCAGCAGTTTAATCTGGGGAAGCAATCAGCCCCAGCATTTT. Amino acid sequence: CASSLIWGSNQPQHF.

This clonotype was recorded many times. The CDR3 DNA is TGTGCCAGCAGTGAGGCCGGATGGCCGACCTACAATGAGCAGTTCTTC. Its protein is CASSEAGWPTYNEQFF. The chain carries TRBV6-1 and TRBJ2-1; D gene unclear. Trimming shortened V by 3 bases and J by 2 bases, and 14 bases separated the two germline ends. Germline V CDR1 and CDR2: MNHNS, SASEGT. There are 16 residues in the CDR3.

This clonotype occurred many times. The gene calls are TRBV7-9 and TRBJ2-7, with TRBD2 identical over 9 bases. V lost 6 bases to trimming and J lost 4 bases; unmatched junction nucleotides: 13. The CDR3 runs to 16 residues. Germline V gene sequence: CDR1 SEHNR, CDR2 FQNEAQ (reference sequence). This CDR3 reads CASRKTSGRTDYEQYF. CDR3 bases: TGTGCCAGCAGAAAGACAAGCGGGAGGACTGATTACGAGCAGTACTTC.

This clonotype was observed many times. The chain combines TRBV28 with TRBJ2-7; 8 bases match TRBD1. The CDR3 contains 15 residues. The V gene end was trimmed by 7 bases and the J gene end by 3 bases; junction bases not matched to a gene: 11. Germline V lookup: CDR1 MDHEN, CDR2 SYDVKM. The CDR3 reads CASTKSWTGNYEQYF. CDR3 DNA: TGTGCCAGCACCAAAAGCTGGACAGGGAACTACGAGCAGTACTTC.

This clonotype was recorded at least ten times. The rearrangement links TRBV30 to TRBJ1-1; 8 bases line up with TRBD1. The length of the CDR3 is 14 residues. Germline V CDR1 and CDR2: GTSNPN, SVGIG (reference sequence). J lost 8 bases, V lost 4 bases, and 12 bases had no gene match. As DNA, the CDR3 is TGTGCCTGGATACCGGGACAGGTGGGAGTAGAAGCTTTCTTT. This codes for CAWIPGQVGVEAFF.

This clonotype has a count of ten or more. This rearrangement joins TRBV7-9 to TRBJ2-2; D tentatively reads TRBD1 or TRBD2 (5 bases each). Trimming removed 3 bases from V and 4 bases from J, with 15 bases in between. CDR1 and CDR2 (germline): SEHNR, FQNEAQ (reference sequence). This CDR3 spans 16 amino acids. CDR3 DNA: TGTGCCAGCAGCTTCGGACTTTCAAGGGGCACCGGGGAGCTGTTTTTT. Its translation is CASSFGLSRGTGELFF.

This clonotype was counted only a few times. Without the conserved terminal phenylalanine or tryptophan, this CDR3 likely stems from a read error. The chain joins TRBV6-2 or TRBV6-3 to TRBJ2-1, with 9 bases matching TRBD2. The trim removed 6 bases at V and 4 bases at J, leaving 7 bases unmatched. Germline CDR1 and CDR2: MNHEY and SVGEGT. The CDR3 length is 15 residues. The CDR3 sequence: CASSASSGIYNEQFL. The CDR3 region has the DNA TGTGCCAGCAGCGCGTCTAGCGGGATATACAATGAGCAGTTCCTC.

The rearrangement joins TRBV28 to TRBJ2-3; 9 bases are a match to TRBD1. V was clipped by 5 bases and J by 0 bases; unmatched bases: 6. Germline V gene sequence: CDR1 MDHEN, CDR2 SYDVKM. This CDR3 contains 16 residues. CDR3 sequence: CASSAGTGPSTDTQYF. The CDR3 DNA follows: TGTGCCAGCAGTGCCGGGACAGGGCCTAGCACAGATACGCAGTATTTT.

The table lists this clonotype with many counts. This chain uses TRBV12-3 or TRBV12-4 with TRBJ2-1; D is undetermined. CDR3 length: 13 amino acids. V lost 8 bases and J 5 bases, leaving 13 bases between the germline ends. CDR3 protein: CASATRGDNEQFF. In DNA form, the CDR3 reads TGTGCCAGCGCGACGCGCGGTGACAATGAGCAGTTCTTC.